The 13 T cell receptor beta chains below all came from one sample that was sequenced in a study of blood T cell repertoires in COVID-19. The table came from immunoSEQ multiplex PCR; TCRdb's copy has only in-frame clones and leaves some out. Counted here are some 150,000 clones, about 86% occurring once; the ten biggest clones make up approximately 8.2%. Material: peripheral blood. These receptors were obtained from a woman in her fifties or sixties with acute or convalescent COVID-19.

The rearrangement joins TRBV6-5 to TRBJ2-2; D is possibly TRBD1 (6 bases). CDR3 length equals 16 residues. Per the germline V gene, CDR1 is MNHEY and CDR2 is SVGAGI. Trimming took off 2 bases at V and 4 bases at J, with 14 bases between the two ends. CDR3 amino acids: CASSYQDRLGTGELFF. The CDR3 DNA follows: TGTGCCAGCAGTTACCAAGACAGGTTAGGCACCGGGGAGCTGTTTTTT.

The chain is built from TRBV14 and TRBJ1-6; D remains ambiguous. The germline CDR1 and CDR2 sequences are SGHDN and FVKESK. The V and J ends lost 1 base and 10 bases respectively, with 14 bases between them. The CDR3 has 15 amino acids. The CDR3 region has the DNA TGTGCCAGCAGCCAAGTATCCGGGTTCGGGTCACCCCTCCACTTT. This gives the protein CASSQVSGFGSPLHF. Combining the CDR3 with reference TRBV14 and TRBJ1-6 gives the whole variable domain EAGVTQFPSHSVIEKGQTVTLRCDPISGHDNLYWYRRVMGKEIKFLLHFVKESKQDESGMPNNRFLAERTGGTYSTLKVQPAELEDSGVYFCASSQVSGFGSPLHFGNGTRLTVT.

The CDR3 bases are TGTGCCAGCAGTTTGTGGCAGCGCGAAAATCAGCCCCAGCATTTT. Translating gives CASSLWQRENQPQHF. The V and J genes are TRBV28 and TRBJ1-5; D gene ambiguous. V was clipped by 3 bases and J by 4 bases, with 13 bases between them. Germline CDR1 is MDHEN and CDR2 is SYDVKM. The CDR3 totals 15 residues.

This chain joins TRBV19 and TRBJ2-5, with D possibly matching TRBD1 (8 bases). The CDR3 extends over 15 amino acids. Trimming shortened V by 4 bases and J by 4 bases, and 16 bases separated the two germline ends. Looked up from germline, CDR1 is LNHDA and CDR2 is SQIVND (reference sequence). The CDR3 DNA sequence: TGTGCCAGTAGTAAACAGGGGGGGCTTTTAGAGACCCAGTACTTC. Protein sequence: CASSKQGGLLETQYF.

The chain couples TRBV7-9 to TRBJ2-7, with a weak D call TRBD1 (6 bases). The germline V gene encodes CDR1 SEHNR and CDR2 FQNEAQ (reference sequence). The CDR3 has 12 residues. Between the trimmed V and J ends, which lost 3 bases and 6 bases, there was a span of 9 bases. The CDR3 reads CASSLGAVEQYF. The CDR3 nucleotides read TGTGCCAGCAGCTTGGGGGCTGTCGAGCAGTACTTC.

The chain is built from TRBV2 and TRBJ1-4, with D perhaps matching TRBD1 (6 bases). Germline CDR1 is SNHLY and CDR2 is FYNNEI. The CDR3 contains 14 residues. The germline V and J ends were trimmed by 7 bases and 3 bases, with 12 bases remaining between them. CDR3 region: CASNGYRANEKLFF. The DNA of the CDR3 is TGTGCCAGCAATGGATACAGGGCTAATGAAAAACTGTTTTTT.

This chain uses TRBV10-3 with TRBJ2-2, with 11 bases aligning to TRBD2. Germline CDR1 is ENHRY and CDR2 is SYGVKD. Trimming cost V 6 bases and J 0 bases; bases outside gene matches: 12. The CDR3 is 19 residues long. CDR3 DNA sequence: TGTGCCATCAGCGAGACTAGCGGGGTAACCTCATCGAACACCGGGGAGCTGTTTTTT. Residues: CAISETSGVTSSNTGELFF.

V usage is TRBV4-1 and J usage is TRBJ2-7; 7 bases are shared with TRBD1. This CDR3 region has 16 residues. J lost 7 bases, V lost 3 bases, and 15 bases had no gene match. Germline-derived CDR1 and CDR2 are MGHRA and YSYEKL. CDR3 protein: CASSQDRSIFYGEQYF. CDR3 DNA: TGCGCCAGCAGCCAGGACAGGTCAATTTTCTACGGGGAGCAGTACTTC.

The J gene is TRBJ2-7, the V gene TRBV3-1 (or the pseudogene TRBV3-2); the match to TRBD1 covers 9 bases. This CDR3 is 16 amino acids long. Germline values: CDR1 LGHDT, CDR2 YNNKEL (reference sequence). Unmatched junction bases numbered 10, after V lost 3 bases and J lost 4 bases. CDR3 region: CASSQMLGTGLYEQYF. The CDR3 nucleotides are TGTGCCAGCAGCCAGATGCTCGGGACAGGGCTTTACGAGCAGTACTTC.

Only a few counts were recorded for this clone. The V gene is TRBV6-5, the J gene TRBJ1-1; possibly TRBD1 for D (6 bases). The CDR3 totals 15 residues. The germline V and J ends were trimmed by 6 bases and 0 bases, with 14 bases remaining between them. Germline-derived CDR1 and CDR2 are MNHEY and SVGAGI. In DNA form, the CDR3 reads TGTGCCAGCAGCGGTCTCAGGGGACTGAACACTGAAGCTTTCTTT. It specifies CASSGLRGLNTEAFF.

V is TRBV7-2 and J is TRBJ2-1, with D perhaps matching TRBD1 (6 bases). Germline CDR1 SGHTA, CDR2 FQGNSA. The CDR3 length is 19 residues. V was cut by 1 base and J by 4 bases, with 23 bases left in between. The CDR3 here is CASSLGRRGKQLQYNEQFF. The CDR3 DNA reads TGTGCCAGCAGCTTAGGGCGTAGGGGGAAGCAACTACAGTACAATGAGCAGTTCTTC.

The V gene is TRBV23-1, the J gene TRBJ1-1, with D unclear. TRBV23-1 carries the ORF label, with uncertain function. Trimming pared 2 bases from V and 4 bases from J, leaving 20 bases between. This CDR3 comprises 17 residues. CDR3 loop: CASSQPARSGLGTEAFF. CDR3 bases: TGCGCCAGCAGTCAACCCGCTAGGTCCGGGTTGGGCACTGAAGCTTTCTTT.

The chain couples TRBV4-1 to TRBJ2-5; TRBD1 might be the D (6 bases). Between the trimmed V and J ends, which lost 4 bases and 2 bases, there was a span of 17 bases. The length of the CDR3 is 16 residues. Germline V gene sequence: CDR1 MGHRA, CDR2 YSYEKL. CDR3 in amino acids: CASSLGTPGRQETQYF. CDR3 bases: TGCGCCAGCAGCCTTGGGACACCCGGCAGGCAAGAGACCCAGTACTTC.